This T cell receptor beta chain is from a study of OX40 agonist ivuxolimab in advanced cancers. V lost 1 base, J lost 2 bases, and 7 bases lay in between. The germline CDR1 and CDR2 sequences are SGHRS and YFSETQ. This CDR3 is built from 13 residues. The protocol was immunoSEQ multiplex PCR, while the TCRdb copy is restricted to in-frame clones and leaves out a portion. Found here are some 64,000 clones, roughly 91% of them singletons; the top ten hold around 25%. The TCR comes from an adult with an advanced solid tumor such as melanoma, head and neck, liver or kidney cancer. This chain joins TRBV5-1 and TRBJ2-7; D is ambiguous. The sequences come from CD4+ or CD8+ T cells sorted from blood, collected in a trial of the OX40 agonist ivuxolimab. The CDR3 region is CASSLLAAYEQYF. The CDR3, as DNA: TGCGCCAGCAGCTTGCTGGCTGCCTACGAGCAGTACTTC. The variable domain in full, completed from reference TRBV5-1 and TRBJ2-7, reads KAGVTQTPRYLIKTRGQQVTLSCSPISGHRSVSWYQQTPGQGLQFLFEYFSETQRNKGNFPGRFSGRQFSNSRSEMNVSTLELGDSALYLCASSLLAAYEQYFGPGTRLTVT.